This T cell receptor (beta chain) is drawn from a study of PD-L1 blockade in urothelial cancer. On the study more broadly: Patients went on atezolizumab in 2014, receiving 1,200 mg intravenously every 3 weeks. Timepoints chosen for blood analysis were 3 weeks (second dose) and 6 weeks after treatment start.

Trimming took 3 bases from V and 4 from J, leaving 9 bases between them. The CDR3 loop spans 12 amino acids. Per germline, CDR1 SQVTM and CDR2 ANQGSEA. Here immunoSEQ multiplex PCR was the method, and the copy in TCRdb shows in-frame clones only, minus some. This sample has approximately 110,000 clones, with 70% to 90% found just once. Urothelial carcinoma, locally advanced or metastatic, affected the patients. The chain recombines TRBV29-1 with TRBJ2-5; weak D call: TRBD1 (5 bases). The receptor was isolated from a man aged 45 to 65 with urothelial cancer. Sequences were derived from PBMCs, sampled around atezolizumab (anti-PD-L1) treatment. CDR3: CSVEKGPETQYF. The CDR3 DNA reads as TGCAGCGTTGAGAAGGGGCCAGAGACCCAGTACTTC. The complete variable domain, with remaining parts taken from reference TRBV29-1 and TRBJ2-5, reads SAVISQKPSRDICQRGTSLTIQCQVDSQVTMMFWYRQQPGQSLTLIATANQGSEATYESGFVIDKFPISRPNLTFSTLTVSNMSPEDSSIYLCSVEKGPETQYFGPGTRLLVL.